These 11 T cell receptor beta chains were all obtained from the same sample, sequenced in a study of control samples from healthy donors and cancer patients. The method was immunoSEQ multiplex PCR; TCRdb's version includes in-frame clones alone and lacks a portion of them. The sample includes 90,000 to 100,000 clones, about nine tenths seen only once; the top ten take approximately 14%. Sequencing used blood. The receptor source for this set is a woman aged 70-85 years in good health.

The V gene is TRBV19, the J gene TRBJ1-2; D is unresolved. Germline V gives CDR1 LNHDA, CDR2 SQIVND (reference sequence). With 7 bases removed from V and 0 bases from J, the gap between germline ends came to 12 bases. The CDR3 is made up of 14 amino acids. The CDR3 sequence: CASNDRTANYGYTF. CDR3 DNA: TGTGCCAGTAATGATCGGACCGCTAACTATGGCTACACCTTC.

This clone appeared a single time. The chain uses TRBV19 and TRBJ1-1; D remains ambiguous. Per germline, CDR1 LNHDA and CDR2 SQIVND (reference sequence). The CDR3 consists of 13 residues. Trimming stripped 6 bases from V and 0 bases from J, with 8 bases between. The CDR3 DNA sequence: TGTGCCAGTAGCTTCCGGGTGAACACTGAAGCTTTCTTT. It encodes CASSFRVNTEAFF.

A few counts support this clone. The rearrangement uses TRBV5-4 and TRBJ2-1; TRBD1 or TRBD2 may be the D gene (5 bases each). The CDR3 loop spans 13 amino acids. Per germline, CDR1 SGHNT and CDR2 YYREEE (reference sequence). The V and J ends lost 5 bases and 8 bases respectively, with 14 bases between them. CDR3 amino acids: CASSPTRGDEQFF. For the CDR3, the DNA is TGTGCCAGCAGTCCAACTCGAGGGGATGAGCAGTTCTTC. Based on the CDR3 plus reference TRBV5-4 and TRBJ2-1, the full variable domain is ETGVTQSPTHLIKTRGQQVTLRCSSQSGHNTVSWYQQALGQGPQFIFQYYREEENGRGNFPPRFSGLQFPNYSSELNVNALELDDSALYLCASSPTRGDEQFFGPGTRLTVL.

The rearrangement links TRBV5-1 to TRBJ2-1, with D perhaps TRBD2 (6 bases). Germline V CDR1 and CDR2: SGHRS, YFSETQ. There are 15 residues in the CDR3. Trimming shortened V by 2 bases and J by 6 bases, and 15 bases separated the two germline ends. The CDR3 bases are TGCGCCAGCAGCTTTGATGGCGGGAAGCCCAATGAGCAGTTCTTC. This codes for CASSFDGGKPNEQFF.

The chain combines TRBV7-2 with TRBJ2-3; D remains unclear. This CDR3 region has 13 residues. Germline assignment: CDR1 SGHTA and CDR2 FQGNSA. Between the trimmed V and J ends, which lost 0 bases and 2 bases, there was a span of 3 bases. CDR3 protein: CASSLAYTDTQYF. In DNA form, the CDR3 reads TGTGCCAGCAGCTTAGCCTACACAGATACGCAGTATTTT.

This rearrangement joins TRBV2 to TRBJ1-5, with 7 positions matching TRBD1. The CDR3 is made up of 14 amino acids. V was pared by 7 bases and J by 4 bases, with 7 bases of the junction left unmatched. Germline V gene sequence: CDR1 SNHLY, CDR2 FYNNEI. CDR3 protein: CASMGGQRNQPQHF. CDR3 nucleotides: TGTGCCAGCATGGGGGGACAGCGTAATCAGCCCCAGCATTTT.

This clone was seen a single time. The chain links TRBV12-2 to TRBJ1-1. TRBV12-2 is shown as a pseudogene. This CDR3 spans 15 amino acids. CDR3 protein: CASRLDRLGDTEAFF. The CDR3 DNA follows: TGTGCAAGTCGCTTAGACCGTTTAGGCGACACTGAAGCTTTCTTT.

The chain uses TRBV18 and TRBJ1-6, with 9 positions matching TRBD1. CDR1 KGHSH and CDR2 LQKENI come from the germline V gene. The CDR3 runs 15 residues. Trimming cost V 4 bases and J 5 bases; bases outside gene matches: 3. The CDR3 loop is CASSRRQGDNSPLHF. DNA of the CDR3: TGTGCCAGCTCACGGCGACAGGGGGATAATTCACCCCTCCACTTT.

The gene calls are TRBV5-6 and TRBJ1-2; 9 bases fit TRBD1. Germline-derived CDR1 and CDR2 are SGHDT and YYEEEE. The ends lost 2 bases at V and 6 bases at J; junction bases unmatched: 11. The CDR3 runs to 16 residues. This CDR3 is CASSFLGQGDSDGYTF. CDR3 DNA: TGTGCCAGCAGCTTCCTGGGACAGGGAGATTCGGATGGCTACACCTTC.

V usage is TRBV30 and J usage is TRBJ1-2; TRBD1 matches at 7 bases. The V and J ends lost 2 bases and 8 bases, in that order; junction bases with no gene match: 11. CDR1 GTSNPN and CDR2 SVGIG come from the germline V gene (reference sequence). CDR3 length equals 14 residues. DNA for the CDR3: TGTGCCTGGAGTCCCGACAGGGCTGGGCACGGCTACACCTTC. Translating gives CAWSPDRAGHGYTF. Variable domain in full (rest from reference TRBV30 and TRBJ1-2): SQTIHQWPATLVQPVGSPLSLECTVEGTSNPNLYWYRQAAGRGLQLLFYSVGIGQISSEVPQNLSASRPQDRQFILSSKKLLLSDSGFYLCAWSPDRAGHGYTFGSGTRLTVV.

The count of this clone is one. The CDR3 nucleotides are TGTGCCATCAGTGATTTTGGGGCAGGGAGGGAGAACACTGAAGCTTTCTTT. Protein: CAISDFGAGRENTEAFF. The chain uses TRBV10-3 and TRBJ1-1; weak D call: TRBD1 (5 bases). This CDR3 spans 17 amino acids. Germline V lookup: CDR1 ENHRY, CDR2 SYGVKD. Trimming took 3 bases from V and 1 from J, leaving 18 bases between them.